This T cell receptor (beta chain) comes out of a study of tumor and adjacent non-tumor tissue in lung cancer. In germline, CDR1 is SQVTM, CDR2 ANQGSEA. The CDR3 is made up of 16 amino acids. In regard to this clonotype: Its matching antigen is unknown. One end of the junction fails to match germline, which may point to a read error.

No cell sorting was done before RNA was extracted from the tissue. Broader study findings: Compared with tumor, normal lung showed significantly lower TCR diversity.

TCRbeta libraries were built with three rounds of nested PCR, modified from ARM-PCR. TCRdb redid the calling of the multiplex PCR reads with MiXCR, one entry per CDR3 protein. The sample has about 93,000 distinct CDR3 sequences, around three fifths seen once. The sequence was collected from a man in his 70s with non-small cell lung cancer. The specimen sequenced was lung tumor tissue. The rearrangement links TRBV29-1 to TRBJ2-5, with 9 bases matching TRBD1. The CDR3 reads CSVEKSGGQGAGTLYF. CDR3 coding DNA: TGCAGCGTTGAGAAGTCCGGGGGACAGGGCGCCGGGACCCTGTACTTC.